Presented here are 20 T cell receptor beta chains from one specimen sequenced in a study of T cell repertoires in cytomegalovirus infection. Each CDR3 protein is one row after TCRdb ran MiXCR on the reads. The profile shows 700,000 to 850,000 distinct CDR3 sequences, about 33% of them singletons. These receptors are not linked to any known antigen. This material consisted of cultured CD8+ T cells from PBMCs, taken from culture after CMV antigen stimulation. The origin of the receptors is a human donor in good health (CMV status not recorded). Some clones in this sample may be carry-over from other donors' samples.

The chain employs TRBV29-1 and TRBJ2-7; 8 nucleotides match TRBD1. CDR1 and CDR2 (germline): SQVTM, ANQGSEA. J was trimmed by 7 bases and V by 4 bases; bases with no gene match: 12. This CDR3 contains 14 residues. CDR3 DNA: TGCAGCGTTGGAGGGCAGGGGGCATCGGGAGAGCAGTACTTC. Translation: CSVGGQGASGEQYF.

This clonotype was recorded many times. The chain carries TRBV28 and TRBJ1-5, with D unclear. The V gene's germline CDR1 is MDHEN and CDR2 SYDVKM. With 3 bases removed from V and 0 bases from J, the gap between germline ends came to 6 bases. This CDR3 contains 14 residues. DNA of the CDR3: TGTGCCAGCAGTTTTAAGGGTAGCAATCAGCCCCAGCATTTT. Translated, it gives CASSFKGSNQPQHF.

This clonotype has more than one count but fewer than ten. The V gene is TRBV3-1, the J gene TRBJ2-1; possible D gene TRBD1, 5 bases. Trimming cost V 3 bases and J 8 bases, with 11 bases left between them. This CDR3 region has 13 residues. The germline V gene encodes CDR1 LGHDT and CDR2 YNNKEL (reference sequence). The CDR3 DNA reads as TGTGCCAGCAGCCAGTTTACAGGCGATGAGCAGTTCTTC. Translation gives CASSQFTGDEQFF.

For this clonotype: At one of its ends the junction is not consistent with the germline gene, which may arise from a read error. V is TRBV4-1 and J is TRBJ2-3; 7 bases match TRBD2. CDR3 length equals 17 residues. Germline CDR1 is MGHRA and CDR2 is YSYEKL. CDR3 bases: TGTGCCAGCAGCCTCTACGGGGCGGCGGGGGAATCAGATACGCAGTATTTT. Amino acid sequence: CASSLYGAAGESDTQYF.

The CDR3 reads CASSSGSNEQFF. As DNA, the CDR3 is TGTGCCAGCAGCTCGGGGTCCAATGAGCAGTTCTTC. The chain links TRBV5-8 to TRBJ2-1, with D possibly TRBD2 on 5 matching bases. The germline V gene has CDR1 SGHTS and CDR2 YDEGEE. Trimming stripped 3 bases from V and 6 bases from J, with 7 bases between. This CDR3 has 12 residues.

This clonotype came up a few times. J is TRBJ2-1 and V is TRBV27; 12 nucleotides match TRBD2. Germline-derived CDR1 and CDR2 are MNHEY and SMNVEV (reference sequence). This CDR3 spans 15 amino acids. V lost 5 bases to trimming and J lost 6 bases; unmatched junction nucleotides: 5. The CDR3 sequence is CASSMTSGGFNEQFF. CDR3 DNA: TGTGCCAGCAGTATGACTAGCGGGGGCTTCAATGAGCAGTTCTTC.

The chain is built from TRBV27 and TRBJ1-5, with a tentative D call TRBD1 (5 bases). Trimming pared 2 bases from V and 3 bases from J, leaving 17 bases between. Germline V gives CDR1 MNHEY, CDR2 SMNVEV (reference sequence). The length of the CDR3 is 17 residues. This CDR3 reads CASSLNGLWGNNQPQHF. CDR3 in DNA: TGTGCCAGCAGTTTAAATGGGCTTTGGGGGAACAATCAGCCCCAGCATTTT.

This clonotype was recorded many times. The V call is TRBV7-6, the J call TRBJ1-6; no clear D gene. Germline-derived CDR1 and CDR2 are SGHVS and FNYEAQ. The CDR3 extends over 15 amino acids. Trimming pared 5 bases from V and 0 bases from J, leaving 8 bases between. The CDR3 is CASSPSSSYNSPLHF. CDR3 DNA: TGTGCCAGCAGCCCTAGTAGCTCCTATAATTCACCCCTCCACTTT.

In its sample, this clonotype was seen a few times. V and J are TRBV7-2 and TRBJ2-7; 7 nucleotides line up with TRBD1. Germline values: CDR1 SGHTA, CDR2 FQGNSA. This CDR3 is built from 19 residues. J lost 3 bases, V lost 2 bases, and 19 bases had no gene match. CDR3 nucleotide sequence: TGTGCCAGCAGCTTAATAAGGTGGGACAGCCAAACCCCCATCTACGAGCAGTACGTC. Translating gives CASSLIRWDSQTPIYEQYV.

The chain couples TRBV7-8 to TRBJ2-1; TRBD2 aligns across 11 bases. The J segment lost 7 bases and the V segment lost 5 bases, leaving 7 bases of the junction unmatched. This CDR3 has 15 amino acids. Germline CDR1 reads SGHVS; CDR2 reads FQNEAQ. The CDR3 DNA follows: TGTGCCAGCAGCAATAGCGGGGGGGCAAAAAATGAGCAGTTCTTC. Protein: CASSNSGGAKNEQFF.

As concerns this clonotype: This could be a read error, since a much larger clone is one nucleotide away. CDR3 bases: TGTACCAGCAGAACAGGGGTTACGAACACCGGGGAGCTGTTTTTT. Protein product: CTSRTGVTNTGELFF. The chain carries TRBV6-1 and TRBJ2-2, with 7 bases that match TRBD1. The V gene's germline CDR1 is MNHNS and CDR2 SASEGT. This CDR3 has 15 amino acids.

The CDR3, as DNA: TGTGCCAGTAGTATCCAGGCCCGGACTAATGAAAAACTGTTTTTT. Translation: CASSIQARTNEKLFF. The V and J genes are TRBV19 and TRBJ1-4; D remains unclear. The germline CDR1 and CDR2 sequences are LNHDA and SQIVND (reference sequence). This CDR3 is built from 15 residues. With 3 bases removed from V and 2 bases from J, the gap between germline ends came to 10 bases.

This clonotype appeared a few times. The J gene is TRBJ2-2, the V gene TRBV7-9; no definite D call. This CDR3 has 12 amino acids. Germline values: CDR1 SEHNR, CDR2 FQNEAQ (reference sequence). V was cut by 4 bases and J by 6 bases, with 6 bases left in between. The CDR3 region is CASSYLSGELFF. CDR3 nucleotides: TGTGCCAGCAGCTACTTATCCGGGGAGCTGTTTTTT.

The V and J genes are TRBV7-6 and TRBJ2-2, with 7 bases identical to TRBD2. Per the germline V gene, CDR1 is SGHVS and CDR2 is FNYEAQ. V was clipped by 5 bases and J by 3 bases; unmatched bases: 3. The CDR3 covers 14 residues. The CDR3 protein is CASSGLVDTGELFF. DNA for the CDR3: TGTGCCAGCAGCGGACTAGTGGACACCGGGGAGCTGTTTTTT.

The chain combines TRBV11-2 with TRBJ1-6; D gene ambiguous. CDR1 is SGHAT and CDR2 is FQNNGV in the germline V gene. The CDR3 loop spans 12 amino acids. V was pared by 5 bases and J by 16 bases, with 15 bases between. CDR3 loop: CASSVHGRQLHF. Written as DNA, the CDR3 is TGTGCCAGCAGCGTCCACGGACGTCAGCTCCACTTT.

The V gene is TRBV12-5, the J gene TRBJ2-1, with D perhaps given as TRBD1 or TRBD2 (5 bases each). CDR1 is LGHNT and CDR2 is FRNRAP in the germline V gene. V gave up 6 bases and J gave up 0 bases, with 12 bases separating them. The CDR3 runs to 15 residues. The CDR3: CASGPPGSSYNEQFF. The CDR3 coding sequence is TGTGCTAGTGGCCCCCCAGGGAGCTCCTACAATGAGCAGTTCTTC.

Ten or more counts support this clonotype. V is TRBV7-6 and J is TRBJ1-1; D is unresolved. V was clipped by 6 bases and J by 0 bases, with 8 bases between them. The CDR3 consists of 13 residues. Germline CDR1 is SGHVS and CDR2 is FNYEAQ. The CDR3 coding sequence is TGTGCCAGCAGTTCTACTTTGAACACTGAAGCTTTCTTT. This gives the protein CASSSTLNTEAFF.

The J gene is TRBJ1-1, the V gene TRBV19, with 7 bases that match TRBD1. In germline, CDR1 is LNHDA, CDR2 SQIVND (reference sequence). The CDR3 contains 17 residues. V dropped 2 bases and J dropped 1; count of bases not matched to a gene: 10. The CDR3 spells CASSIYYPTGTNTEAFF. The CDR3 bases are TGTGCCAGTAGTATATACTACCCGACAGGGACGAACACTGAAGCTTTCTTT.

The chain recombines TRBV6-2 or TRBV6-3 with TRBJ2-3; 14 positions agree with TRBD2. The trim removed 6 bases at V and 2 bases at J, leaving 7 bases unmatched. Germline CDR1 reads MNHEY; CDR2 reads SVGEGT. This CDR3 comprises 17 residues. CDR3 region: CASRKGLAGVFTDTQYF. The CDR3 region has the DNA TGTGCCAGCAGAAAGGGACTAGCGGGGGTGTTCACAGATACGCAGTATTTT.

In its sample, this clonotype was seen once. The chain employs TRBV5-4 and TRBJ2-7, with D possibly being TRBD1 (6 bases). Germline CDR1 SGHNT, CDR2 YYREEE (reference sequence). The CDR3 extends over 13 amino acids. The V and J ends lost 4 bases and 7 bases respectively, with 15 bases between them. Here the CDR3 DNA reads TGTGCCAGCAGCCCTACCGGGACACCTGAGCAGTACTTC. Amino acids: CASSPTGTPEQYF.